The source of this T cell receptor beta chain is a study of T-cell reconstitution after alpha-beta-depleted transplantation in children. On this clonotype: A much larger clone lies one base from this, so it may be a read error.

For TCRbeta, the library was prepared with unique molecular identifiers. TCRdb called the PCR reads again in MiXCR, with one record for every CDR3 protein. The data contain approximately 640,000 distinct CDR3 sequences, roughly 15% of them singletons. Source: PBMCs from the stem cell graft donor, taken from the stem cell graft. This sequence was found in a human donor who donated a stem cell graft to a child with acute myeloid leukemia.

This CDR3 reads CSVVPSEYYHEQFF. The CDR3 nucleotides read TGCAGCGTTGTTCCGTCCGAATACTACCATGAGCAGTTCTTC. This chain links TRBV29-1 with TRBJ2-1; unclear D gene. There are 14 residues in the CDR3. CDR1 and CDR2 (germline): SQVTM, ANQGSEA.